Listed below are T cell receptor beta chains from one sample, sequenced in a study of cytotoxic CD8 clonotypes in ibrutinib-treated CLL. Clones were sequenced by immunoSEQ multiplex PCR, and TCRdb holds only the in-frame ones, with some missing. The top ten clones hold roughly 7% of a sample with approximately 300,000 clones, around four fifths of them seen once. Sequencing used PBMCs, obtained before ibrutinib treatment. Every receptor here comes from a human donor with chronic lymphocytic leukemia. Both conserved end residues are part of each CDR3. Each record gives: V gene, D gene, CDR3 protein. A D gene is named only where the DNA matches it firmly.

TRBV4-3	TRBD2	CASSQGTSGATYEQYF
TRBV19	NA	CASSPRTAGGEQFF
TRBV28	NA	CASSTAIRSELFF
TRBV28	NA	CASSPATRHQPQHF
TRBV11-1	NA	CASSSSQYF
TRBV28	TRBD1	CASRPAGGYGYTF
TRBV5-6	NA	CASEGVAETQYF
TRBV4-1	NA	CASSQTGYGYTF
TRBV1	NA	CTSSQEVTPRGPSTDTQYF
TRBV4-1	TRBD2	CASSQDGRAFYEQYF
TRBV6-5	NA	CASSRRRSNQPQHF
TRBV6-1	NA	CASSVLDNEQFF
TRBV7-2	NA	CASSLTGRSNQPQHF
TRBV6-1	NA	CASRDKADLNTEAFF
TRBV7-2	TRBD2	CASSVTGGYEQYF
TRBV5-1	TRBD1	CASSRGTGPRGYYEQYF
TRBV7-2	TRBD1	CASSLAGGWEQYF
TRBV28	NA	CASRNRGGGPYYGYTF
TRBV19	NA	CASSKDRNQPQHF
TRBV6-5	TRBD1	CASGQGAHTEAFF
TRBV27	TRBD2	CAAGLAGQTYEQYF
TRBV9	NA	CASSVGTGSTDTQYF
TRBV30	NA	CAWKYSRDTEAFF
TRBV9	NA	CASVRGAGPRANYGYTF
TRBV18	NA	CASLRDTEAFF
TRBV15	TRBD1	CATSSEGQAPNEKLFF
TRBV11-2	NA	CASSPLPLDRNNEQFF
TRBV19	NA	CASGSGQETQYF
TRBV5-1	NA	CASSLMGTVGSGNTIYF
TRBV7-9	NA	CASSLGGNYGYTF
TRBV4-3	NA	CASSQAQFIGEAFF
TRBV7-6	TRBD2	CASSLVSGSSYNEQFF
TRBV9	NA	CASSATGLSNQPQHF
TRBV7-9	NA	CASSSATGLSYNEQFF
TRBV6-5	NA	CASSNRLAGGYEQYF
TRBV7-2	NA	CASREGGTEAFF
TRBV10-3	TRBD1	CAITNRQGAGGYTF
TRBV7-2	TRBD1	CASKDSGDYRGLFF
TRBV10-3	NA	CAISESSAGANTDTQYF
TRBV29-1	NA	CSVFVEGVYGYTF
TRBV10-1	NA	CASSDYDREAKQYF
TRBV6-4	NA	CASWERASYEQYF
TRBV30	NA	CAWAKIEIAYGYTF
TRBV27	TRBD1	CASSTGQNNYEQYF
TRBV5-4	NA	CASSLWDQETQYF
TRBV10-3	TRBD1	CATRPGQGTPDTQYF